This T cell receptor beta chain was sequenced for a study of glioma-infiltrating T cells after dendritic cell vaccination. The V gene's germline CDR1 is SGHAT and CDR2 FQDESV (reference sequence). With 0 bases removed from V and 6 bases from J, the gap between germline ends came to 8 bases. The CDR3 sequence is 14 residues long. Using immunoSEQ multiplex PCR, the repertoire was profiled, and TCRdb retains in-frame clones only, with some absent. The sample carries tens of thousands of clones, around 86% recorded once. The sample holds a few counts of this clone. Here the sequenced sample was blood, taken before dendritic cell vaccination. The chain carries TRBV11-1 and TRBJ2-2; D may be TRBD1 (6 bases). The clonotype was recovered from a human donor with glioblastoma. CDR3 sequence (DNA): TGTGCCAGCAGCTTAGCAGGGGGTCCCGGGGAGCTGTTTTTT. It encodes CASSLAGGPGELFF.